The entry that follows covers one TCR beta chain sequence. Its cognate antigen is unknown. Assay: immunoSEQ multiplex PCR; the TCRdb copy retains only in-frame clones and omits some. The table records 120,000 to 150,000 clones, 88% of them present only once. The sample is drawn from a study of T cell responses to AZD1222 COVID-19 vaccine. The CDR3 covers 16 residues. Germline CDR1 LGHDT, CDR2 YNNKEL (reference sequence). Losses at the gene ends were 0 bases for V and 4 bases for J; bases not matched to a gene: 5. Study conclusions and caveats: Mostly white British, mostly female donors; authors suggested clonal diversity may be underestimated. After the peak T cell response, and only then, were repertoires sampled.

The sequenced sample was peripheral blood, obtained on day 0 of AZD1222 vaccination. The chain links TRBV3-1 (or the pseudogene TRBV3-2) to TRBJ1-5, with 8 positions matching TRBD1. The TCR comes from an adult in good health. CDR3 bases: TGTGCCAGCAGCCAAGATGGGGACAGGAAAAATCAGCCCCAGCATTTT. Protein sequence: CASSQDGDRKNQPQHF.